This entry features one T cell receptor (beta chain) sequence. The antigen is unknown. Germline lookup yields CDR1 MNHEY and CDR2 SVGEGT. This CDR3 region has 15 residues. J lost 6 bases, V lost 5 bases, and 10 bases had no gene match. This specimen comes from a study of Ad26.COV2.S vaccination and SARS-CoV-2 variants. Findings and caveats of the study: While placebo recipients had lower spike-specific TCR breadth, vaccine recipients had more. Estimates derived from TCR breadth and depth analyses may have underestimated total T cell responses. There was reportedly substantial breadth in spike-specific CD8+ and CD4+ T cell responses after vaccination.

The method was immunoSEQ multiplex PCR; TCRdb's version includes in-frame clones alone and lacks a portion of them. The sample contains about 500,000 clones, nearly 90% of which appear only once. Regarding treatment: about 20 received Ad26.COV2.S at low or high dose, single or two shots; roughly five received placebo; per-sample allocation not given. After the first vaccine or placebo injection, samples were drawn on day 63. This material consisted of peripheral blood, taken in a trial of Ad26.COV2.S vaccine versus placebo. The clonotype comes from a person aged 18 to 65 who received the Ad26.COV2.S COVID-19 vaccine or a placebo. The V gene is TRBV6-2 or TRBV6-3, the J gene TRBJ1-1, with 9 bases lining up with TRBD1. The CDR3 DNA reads TGTGCCAGCAGTCCACAGGGGGCTAGGGTGGCTGAAGCTTTCTTT. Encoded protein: CASSPQGARVAEAFF.